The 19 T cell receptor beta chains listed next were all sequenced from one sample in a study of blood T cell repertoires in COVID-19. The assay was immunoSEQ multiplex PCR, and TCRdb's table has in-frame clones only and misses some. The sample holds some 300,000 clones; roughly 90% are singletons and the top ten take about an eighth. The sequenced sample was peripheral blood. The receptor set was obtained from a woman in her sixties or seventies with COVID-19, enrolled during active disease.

The DNA for the CDR3 is TGTGCCAGCAGTTCCGGTAGGACAGGGGGTAACGAGCAGTACTTC. Amino acid sequence: CASSSGRTGGNEQYF. The chain links TRBV27 to TRBJ2-7, with TRBD1 identical over 10 bases. The length of the CDR3 is 15 residues. Unmatched junction bases numbered 8, after V lost 4 bases and J lost 5 bases. The germline gives CDR1 MNHEY, CDR2 SMNVEV (reference sequence).

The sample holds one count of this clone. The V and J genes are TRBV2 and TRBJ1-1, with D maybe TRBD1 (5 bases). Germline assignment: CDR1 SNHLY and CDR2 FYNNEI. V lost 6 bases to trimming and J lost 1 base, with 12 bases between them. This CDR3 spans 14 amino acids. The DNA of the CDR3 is TGTGCCAGCAGACCCAGGGTAGCGAACACTGAAGCTTTCTTT. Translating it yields CASRPRVANTEAFF.

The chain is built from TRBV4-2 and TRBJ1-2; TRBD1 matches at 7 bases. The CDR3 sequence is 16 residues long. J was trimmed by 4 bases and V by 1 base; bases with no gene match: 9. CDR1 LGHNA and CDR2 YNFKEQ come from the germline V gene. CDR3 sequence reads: CASSQGLTEGAYGYTF. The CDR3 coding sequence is TGTGCCAGCAGCCAAGGACTAACGGAGGGGGCCTATGGCTACACCTTC.

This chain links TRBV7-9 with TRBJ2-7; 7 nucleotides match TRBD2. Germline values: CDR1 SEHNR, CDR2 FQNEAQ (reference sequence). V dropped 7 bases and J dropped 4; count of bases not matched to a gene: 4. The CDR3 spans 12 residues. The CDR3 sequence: CASTLGGYEQYF. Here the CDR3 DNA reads TGTGCCAGCACCCTGGGGGGGTACGAGCAGTACTTC.

This CDR3 is CASSRVGGDSPLHF. Written as DNA, the CDR3 is TGTGCCAGCAGCCGGGTGGGGGGAGACTCACCCCTCCACTTT. The chain uses TRBV3-1 (or the pseudogene TRBV3-2) and TRBJ1-6; TRBD1 is a possible D gene (5 bases). The germline CDR1 and CDR2 sequences are LGHDT and YNNKEL (reference sequence). The CDR3 is 14 amino acids. V gave up 4 bases and J gave up 10 bases, with 14 bases separating them.

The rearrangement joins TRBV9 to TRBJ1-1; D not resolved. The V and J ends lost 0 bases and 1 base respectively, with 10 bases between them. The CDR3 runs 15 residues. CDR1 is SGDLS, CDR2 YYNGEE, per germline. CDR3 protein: CASSVVWPSNTEAFF. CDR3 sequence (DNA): TGTGCCAGCAGCGTAGTATGGCCGTCGAACACTGAAGCTTTCTTT.

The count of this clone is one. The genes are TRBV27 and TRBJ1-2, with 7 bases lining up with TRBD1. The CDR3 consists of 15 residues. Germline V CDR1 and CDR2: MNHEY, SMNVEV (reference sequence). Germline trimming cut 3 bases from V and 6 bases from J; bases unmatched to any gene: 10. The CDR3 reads CASSFLPGTVDGYTF. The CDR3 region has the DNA TGTGCCAGCAGTTTTCTCCCTGGGACAGTCGATGGCTACACCTTC.

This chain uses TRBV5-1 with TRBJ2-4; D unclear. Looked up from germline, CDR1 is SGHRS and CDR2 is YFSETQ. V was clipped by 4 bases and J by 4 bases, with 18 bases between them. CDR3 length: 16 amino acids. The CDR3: CASSPGGANGKNIQYF. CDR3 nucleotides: TGCGCCAGCAGCCCCGGCGGAGCAAACGGGAAAAACATTCAGTACTTC.

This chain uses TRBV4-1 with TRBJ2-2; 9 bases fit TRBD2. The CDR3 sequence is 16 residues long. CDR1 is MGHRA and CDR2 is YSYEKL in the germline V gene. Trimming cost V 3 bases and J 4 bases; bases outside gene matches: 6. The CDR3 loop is CASSQASGIGTGELFF. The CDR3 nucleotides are TGCGCCAGCAGCCAGGCTAGCGGGATTGGCACCGGGGAGCTGTTTTTT.

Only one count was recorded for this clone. CDR3 amino acids: CASSGLPRGDYGYTF. Here the CDR3 DNA reads TGTGCCAGCAGTGGGCTCCCCAGGGGGGACTATGGCTACACCTTC. This chain uses TRBV2 with TRBJ1-2; TRBD1 matches at 7 bases. J lost 3 bases, V lost 4 bases, and 8 bases had no gene match. Germline loops: CDR1 SNHLY, CDR2 FYNNEI. The CDR3 sequence is 15 residues long.

The CDR3 region is CASSLWQGDSHTEAFF. DNA for the CDR3: TGCGCCAGCAGCTTGTGGCAAGGGGACTCACACACTGAAGCTTTCTTT. The chain combines TRBV5-1 with TRBJ1-1; maybe TRBD1 (5 bases). The CDR3 is made up of 16 amino acids. The V gene's germline CDR1 is SGHRS and CDR2 YFSETQ. The ends were cut back, 1 base at V and 3 bases at J, with 16 bases in the middle.

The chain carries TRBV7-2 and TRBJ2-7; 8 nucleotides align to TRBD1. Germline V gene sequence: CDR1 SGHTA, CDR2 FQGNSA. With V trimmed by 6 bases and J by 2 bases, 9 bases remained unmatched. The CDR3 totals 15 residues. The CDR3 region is CASSGSGTGPYEQYF. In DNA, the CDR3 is TGTGCCAGCAGTGGGAGTGGGACAGGTCCCTACGAGCAGTACTTC.

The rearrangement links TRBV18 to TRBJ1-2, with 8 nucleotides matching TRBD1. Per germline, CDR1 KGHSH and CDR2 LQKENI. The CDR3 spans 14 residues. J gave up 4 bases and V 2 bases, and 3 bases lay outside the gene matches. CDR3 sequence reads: CASSPGQGGYGYTF. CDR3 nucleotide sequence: TGTGCCAGCTCACCAGGACAGGGTGGCTATGGCTACACCTTC.

For the CDR3, the DNA is TGTGCCAGCAGTTTGTTCGCAGGGAATTCACCCCTCCACTTT. Translating gives CASSLFAGNSPLHF. V gene TRBV28 combines with J gene TRBJ1-6; D possibly corresponds to TRBD1 (5 bases). In germline, CDR1 is MDHEN, CDR2 SYDVKM. The CDR3 has 14 residues. The V end was cut by 3 bases, the J end by 7 bases, with 10 bases between.

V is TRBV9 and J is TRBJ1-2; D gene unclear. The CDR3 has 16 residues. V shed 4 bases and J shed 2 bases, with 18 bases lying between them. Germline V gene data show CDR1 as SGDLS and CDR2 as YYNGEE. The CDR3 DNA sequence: TGTGCCAGCAGCTCCCTCCTCAGGAAAGGCAACTATGGCTACACCTTC. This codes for CASSSLLRKGNYGYTF.

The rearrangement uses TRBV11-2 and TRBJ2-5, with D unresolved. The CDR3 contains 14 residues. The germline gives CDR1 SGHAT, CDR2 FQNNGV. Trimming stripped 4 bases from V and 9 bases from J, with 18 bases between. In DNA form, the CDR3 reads TGTGCCAGCAGCTCCGTACCCCCACTGTCGGCCCAGTACTTC. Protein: CASSSVPPLSAQYF.

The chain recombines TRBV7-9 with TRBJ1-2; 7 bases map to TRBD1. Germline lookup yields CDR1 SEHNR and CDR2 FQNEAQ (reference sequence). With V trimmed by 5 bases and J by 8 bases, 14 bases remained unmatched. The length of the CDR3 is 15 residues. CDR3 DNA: TGTGCCAGCAGCCTCCTCAGGGACAGAAGTGGCGGCTACACCTTC. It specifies CASSLLRDRSGGYTF.

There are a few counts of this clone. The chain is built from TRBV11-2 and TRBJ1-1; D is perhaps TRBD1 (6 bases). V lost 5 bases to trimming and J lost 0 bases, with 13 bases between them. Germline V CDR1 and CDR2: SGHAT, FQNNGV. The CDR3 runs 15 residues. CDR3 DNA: TGTGCCAGCAGCCCCTTGGGACAAATGAACACTGAAGCTTTCTTT. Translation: CASSPLGQMNTEAFF.

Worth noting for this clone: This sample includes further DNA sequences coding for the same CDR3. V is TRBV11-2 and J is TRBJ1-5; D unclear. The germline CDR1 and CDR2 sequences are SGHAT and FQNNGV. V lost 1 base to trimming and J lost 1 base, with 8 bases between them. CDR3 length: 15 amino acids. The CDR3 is CASSLAAASNQPQHF. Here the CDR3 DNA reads TGTGCCAGCAGCTTAGCCGCGGCGAGCAATCAGCCCCAGCATTTT.